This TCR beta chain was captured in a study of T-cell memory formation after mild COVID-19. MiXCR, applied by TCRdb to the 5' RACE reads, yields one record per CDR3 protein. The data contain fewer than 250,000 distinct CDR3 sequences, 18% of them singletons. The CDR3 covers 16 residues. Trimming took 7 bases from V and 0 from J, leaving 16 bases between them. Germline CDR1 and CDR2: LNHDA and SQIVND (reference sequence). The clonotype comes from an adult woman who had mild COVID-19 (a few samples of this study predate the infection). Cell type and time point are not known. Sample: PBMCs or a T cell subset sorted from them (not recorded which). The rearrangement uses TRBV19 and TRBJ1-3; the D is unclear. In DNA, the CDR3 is TGTGCCAGTACTAGAACTGACCGAATCTCTGGAAACACCATATATTTT. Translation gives CASTRTDRISGNTIYF. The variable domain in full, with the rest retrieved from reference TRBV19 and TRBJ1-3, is DGGITQSPKYLFRKEGQNVTLSCEQNLNHDAMYWYRQDPGQGLRLIYYSQIVNDFQKGDIAEGYSVSREKKESFPLTVTSAQKNPTAFYLCASTRTDRISGNTIYFGEGSWLTVV.